This T cell receptor (beta chain) was sequenced during a study of cytotoxic CD8 clonotypes in ibrutinib-treated CLL. Regarding the study as a whole: Public clonotypes were rare and shrank or held steady on treatment. Sustained-remission patients were sampled at different times than progressing patients were. Baseline-level clonality went beyond age-matched healthy donors and moved in step with circulating CD8+ T-cell counts.

TCRdb's table, derived via immunoSEQ multiplex PCR, lists solely in-frame clones and lacks some. The sample lists around 140,000 clones, 76% occurring once. Germline V gives CDR1 SGHTA, CDR2 FQGNSA. There are 16 residues in the CDR3. Trimming at V came to 4 bases and at J to 3 bases, leaving 8 bases not matched to a gene. For this clone: Its antigen is currently unknown.

This material consisted of PBMCs, taken after 24 months of ibrutinib treatment. The chain has TRBV7-2 and TRBJ1-3; TRBD1 matches 8 bases. The receptor comes from a human donor with chronic lymphocytic leukemia. CDR3: CASSSPTGVNGNTIYF. The DNA for the CDR3 is TGTGCCAGCAGCTCCCCGACAGGGGTAAATGGAAACACCATATATTTT.